This TCR beta chain was retrieved from a study of vaccination effects on CD4 cells after COVID-19 (dated by TCRdb to 2021 to 2024). For the wider study: To identify antigen-specific CD4+ T cell clonotypes by their expansion, the ViraFEST assay first stimulated PBMC with viral peptide pools and then applied TCR sequencing. SARS-CoV-2 spike-specific CD4+ TCR repertoires were compared before and after mRNA vaccination in COVID-19 convalescent patients and in infection-naive vaccine recipients. Cultures from other donors in the study were sequenced with the Oncomine TCR Beta short-read assay on an Illumina iSeq 100. Each well held two million PBMC cultured in IMDM containing approximately 5% human AB serum, roughly 9.6 IU/ml IL-2 and gentamicin, along with roughly 10 ug/ml peptides. Each participant got two doses of an mRNA SARS-CoV-2 vaccine, either BNT162b2 or mRNA-1273. A total of 10 COVID-19 convalescent patients and a handful of SARS-CoV-2-naive healthy vaccine recipients were included in the full study.

Notes on this clone: The antigen it binds to is not known. Base qualities are not provided; no much larger clone lies one nucleotide away.

The research as a whole found: The study was limited by a small number of convalescent patients and lacked early post-infection timepoints. Both infection-induced and vaccine-induced clones contracted markedly at late post-vaccination timepoints, which is consistent with waning T cell responses. Among healthy vaccine recipients, nearly all vaccine-induced clones were SARS-CoV-2 mono-reactive, and only 1 of 255 was cross-reactive with common cold coronaviruses.

Library preparation used the immunoSEQ multiplex PCR assay. DNA from the cultured, isolated CD4+ T cells was subjected to TCR beta CDR3 sequencing. Under the source paper's analysis protocol: Non-productive TCR sequences were removed, reads were trimmed to the CDR3 region, and CDR3s of at least 7 amino acids were retained. Antigen-specific clonotypes were identified using the MANAFEST web app by comparison of expansion in peptide wells against reference cultures. Positive clones required FDR<0.05 expansion versus reference and all other wells, odds ratio above 5, and frequency above 0.1% in two replicate wells. A clonotype was called cross-reactive if it was significantly expanded both in SARS-CoV-2 spike wells and in at least one common cold coronavirus spike condition. CDR3 similarity was assessed by Levenshtein distance with the stringdist R package, and unrooted trees were built with ape in R 3.6.1. Not all clones reach the TCRdb copy of this immuneACCESS table, which keeps in-frame sequences only. Checked studies attribute under half of the gap to unresolved V genes and leave the rest unexplained. That table supplies the V and J calls and clone size; D and trimming were determined from the DNA. The sample data list around 40,000 clones, and 68% of these were observed just once. Over 4% of the sample lies in the top ten.

After around 11 days of culture, CD4+ T cells were isolated with the EasySep CD4+ T cell isolation kit. The absence of prior SARS-CoV-2 infection in healthy vaccine recipients was confirmed by negative nucleocapsid antibodies before and after vaccination. On days 3 and 7, half of the culture medium was replaced with fresh IL-2-containing medium. Unless noted otherwise, every peptide stimulation condition was cultured in triplicate wells. PBMC were separated from whole blood using Ficoll-Paque Plus gradient centrifugation and were then either cryopreserved at -140C or used fresh. Genomic DNA was extracted from cultured CD4+ T cells with the QIAamp micro DNA kit. This sample comprised CD4+ T cells from PBMCs cultured without peptide, obtained before COVID-19 vaccination. The sequence derives from a human donor who received a COVID-19 vaccine.

The encoded CDR3 is CASSSGGGGGYNEQFF. The nucleotide sequence is TGTGCCAGCAGCTCCGGCGGGGGAGGGGGGTACAATGAGCAGTTCTTC. Recombination linked TRBV7-6 to TRBJ2-1; TRBD2 is a weak D gene call, 7 bases matching. CDR1 and CDR2, per the germline V gene, are SGHVS and FNYEAQ. CDR3 length: 16 amino acids, cysteine to phenylalanine. The sequence is cut down to CDR3 DNA, 48 bases in frame from base 1. V gives up 4 bases and J gives up 4 bases, and the segment between their germline ends measures 17 bases. This CDR3, with the reference TRBV7-6 and TRBJ2-1 proteins standing in past its ends, gives the full variable domain GAGVSQSPRYKVTKRGQDVALRCDPISGHVSLYWYRQALGQGPEFLTYFNYEAQQDKSGLPNDRFSAERPEGSISTLTIQRTEQRDSAMYRCASSSGGGGGYNEQFFGPGTRLTVL.